These 11 T cell receptor beta chains were all obtained from the same sample, sequenced in a study of radiotherapy plus CTLA-4 blockade in lung cancer. Clones were sequenced by immunoSEQ multiplex PCR, and TCRdb holds only the in-frame ones, with some missing. The sample records 47,000 or so clones, about 85% being singletons. The sample consisted of peripheral blood, taken from a patient treated with radiotherapy plus ipilimumab. The source of these receptors is a human donor with non-small cell lung cancer whose response to radiotherapy plus ipilimumab could not be evaluated.

The chain combines TRBV28 with TRBJ1-1; D ambiguous. This CDR3 contains 13 residues. V was pared by 6 bases and J by 3 bases, with 11 bases between. Germline CDR1 and CDR2: MDHEN and SYDVKM. CDR3 protein: CASRARVYTEAFF. CDR3 DNA sequence: TGTGCCAGCAGAGCACGGGTGTACACTGAAGCTTTCTTT.

V usage is TRBV4-1 and J usage is TRBJ1-1; D unresolved. V shed 0 bases and J shed 0 bases, with 8 bases lying between them. Germline V gene sequence: CDR1 MGHRA, CDR2 YSYEKL. CDR3 size: 15 residues. The CDR3 nucleotides read TGCGCCAGCAGCCAAGATCGCGGGGTGAACACTGAAGCTTTCTTT. It translates to CASSQDRGVNTEAFF.

The rearrangement uses TRBV9 and TRBJ2-5; no reliable D call. The CDR3 is 16 amino acids. V was pared by 3 bases and J by 1 base, with 16 bases between. The V gene's germline CDR1 is SGDLS and CDR2 YYNGEE. The CDR3 region has the DNA TGTGCCAGCAGCGCCTCCCCTTTTACCGGCCAAGAGACCCAGTACTTC. It specifies CASSASPFTGQETQYF. Supplemented by reference TRBV9 and TRBJ2-5, the full variable domain reads DSGVTQTPKHLITATGQRVTLRCSPRSGDLSVYWYQQSLDQGLQFLIQYYNGEERAKGNILERFSAQQFPDLHSELNLSSLELGDSALYFCASSASPFTGQETQYFGPGTRLLVL.

The chain carries TRBV18 and TRBJ2-7, with 9 bases aligning to TRBD1. CDR1 and CDR2 from the germline V gene are KGHSH and LQKENI. The CDR3 is 14 residues long. The trim removed 4 bases at V and 7 bases at J, leaving 8 bases unmatched. Here the CDR3 reads CASSLGQGGREQYF. The CDR3 nucleotides are TGTGCCAGCTCACTGGGACAGGGAGGGAGAGAGCAGTACTTC.

V is TRBV9 and J is TRBJ2-7, with TRBD1 identical over 10 bases. Germline CDR1 is SGDLS and CDR2 is YYNGEE. The CDR3 is 14 amino acids. V gave up 4 bases and J gave up 5 bases; unmatched junction bases: 6. CDR3 DNA sequence: TGTGCCAGCAGCCCCCTGACAGGGGGCGACGAGCAGTACTTC. As protein: CASSPLTGGDEQYF.

The chain uses TRBV7-2 and TRBJ2-3; 8 bases match TRBD2. The CDR3 extends over 17 amino acids. The germline gives CDR1 SGHTA, CDR2 FQGNSA. The trim removed 5 bases at V and 4 bases at J, leaving 14 bases unmatched. CDR3 coding DNA: TGTGCCAGCAGCCTCAAGAGACTAGCGCTGGGGGCAGATACGCAGTATTTT. Protein product: CASSLKRLALGADTQYF.

The chain carries TRBV7-3 and TRBJ2-3, with 9 bases identical to TRBD2. Germline lookup yields CDR1 SGHTA and CDR2 FQGTGA. The V gene end was trimmed by 0 bases and the J gene end by 5 bases; junction bases not matched to a gene: 3. The CDR3 is 15 amino acids. The chain's CDR3 is CASSLTSGRIDTQYF. DNA of the CDR3: TGTGCCAGCAGCTTAACTAGCGGGAGAATAGATACGCAGTATTTT.

The chain recombines TRBV28 with TRBJ1-5; a weak D match, TRBD1 (5 bases). V lost 8 bases and J lost 7, with 9 bases in between. This CDR3 has 11 amino acids. CDR1 and CDR2 (germline): MDHEN, SYDVKM. The CDR3: CASSGNQPQHF. The CDR3 DNA is TGTGCCAGCTCAGGGAACCAGCCCCAGCATTTT. Supplemented by reference TRBV28 and TRBJ1-5, the full variable domain reads DVKVTQSSRYLVKRTGEKVFLECVQDMDHENMFWYRQDPGLGLRLIYFSYDVKMKEKGDIPEGYSVSREKKERFSLILESASTNQTSMYLCASSGNQPQHFGDGTRLSIL.

The rearrangement uses TRBV4-2 and TRBJ2-1; no clear D gene. V was trimmed by 3 bases and J by 8 bases, leaving 11 bases between them. The CDR3 spans 13 residues. From germline, CDR1 is LGHNA and CDR2 YNFKEQ. CDR3 DNA sequence: TGTGCCAGCAGCCATGCCGCGGCGGATGAGCAGTTCTTC. Amino acids: CASSHAAADEQFF.

The V gene is TRBV6-6, the J gene TRBJ2-1; possible D gene TRBD2, 5 bases. Germline CDR1 and CDR2: MNHNY and SVGAGI (reference sequence). The V end was cut by 4 bases, the J end by 3 bases, with 7 bases between. This CDR3 spans 13 amino acids. CDR3 region: CASSSTSYNEQFF. For the CDR3, the DNA is TGTGCCAGCAGTTCCACTAGCTACAATGAGCAGTTCTTC.

This chain links TRBV4-1 with TRBJ2-7; 10 bases align to TRBD2. The CDR3 covers 16 residues. Trimming at V came to 4 bases and at J to 2 bases, leaving 8 bases not matched to a gene. Germline V gene lookup returns CDR1 MGHRA and CDR2 YSYEKL. The CDR3, as DNA: TGCGCCAGCAGCCGGACAGGGACTAGCGCAACCTACGAGCAGTACTTC. It yields the protein CASSRTGTSATYEQYF.